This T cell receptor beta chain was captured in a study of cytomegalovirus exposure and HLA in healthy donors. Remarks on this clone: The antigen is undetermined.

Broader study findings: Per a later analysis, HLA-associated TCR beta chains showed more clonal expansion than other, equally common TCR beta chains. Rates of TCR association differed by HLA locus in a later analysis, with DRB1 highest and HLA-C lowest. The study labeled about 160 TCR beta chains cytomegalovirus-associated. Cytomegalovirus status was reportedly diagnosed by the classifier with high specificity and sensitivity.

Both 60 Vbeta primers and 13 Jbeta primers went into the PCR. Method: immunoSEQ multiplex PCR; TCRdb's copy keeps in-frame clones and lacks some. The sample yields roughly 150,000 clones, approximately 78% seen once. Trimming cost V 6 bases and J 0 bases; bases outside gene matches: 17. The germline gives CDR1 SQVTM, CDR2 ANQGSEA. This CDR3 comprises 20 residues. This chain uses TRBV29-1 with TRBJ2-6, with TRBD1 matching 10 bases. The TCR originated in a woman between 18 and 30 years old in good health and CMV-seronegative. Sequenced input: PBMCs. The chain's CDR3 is CSVYSPGTGEKFSGANVLTF. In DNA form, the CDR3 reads TGCAGCGTATATTCTCCCGGGACAGGGGAAAAATTCTCTGGGGCCAACGTCCTGACTTTC.